This T cell receptor (beta chain) was obtained from a study of spatial heterogeneity in lung cancer. Overall study context: The correlation between TCR transcript counts in tumor regions and a T cell module score from matched bulk RNA-seq was strong. Study-level points and caveats: Within tumors, counts of expanded alpha and beta TCRs tracked tumor mutation counts. Coverage estimated for tumor T cells reached 6% to 9% for alpha chains and 13% for beta chains.

TCRdb passed the 5' RACE reads through MiXCR, listing each CDR3 protein once. The data contain several thousand distinct CDR3 sequences, 15% of them singletons. This sample's time point: sample taken at primary tumor resection. There were 72 donors, all of them untreated patients with early-stage non-small cell lung cancer. The sequenced material consisted of unsorted whole RNA from tumor, nontumor lung or frozen PBMC. This clonotype came up many times. The antigen remains undetermined. Germline CDR1 reads SGHAT; CDR2 reads FQNNGV. Trimming removed 5 bases at V and 16 bases at J, with 24 bases between. This CDR3 is 14 amino acids long.

The chain is built from TRBV11-2 and TRBJ2-1; possible D gene TRBD2, 5 bases. Here the sequenced sample was lung tumor tissue, taken at surgery. The clonotype comes from a female donor with early-stage non-small cell lung cancer. CDR3 sequence reads: CASSHPPGSPLLFF. The CDR3 DNA is TGTGCCAGCAGCCACCCACCGGGATCTCCTCTGCTCTTCTTC.